This T cell receptor beta chain was recorded in a study of control samples from healthy donors and cancer patients. The table came from immunoSEQ multiplex PCR; TCRdb's copy has only in-frame clones and leaves some out. The specimen's table records fewer than 200,000 clones. Sequenced: blood. The clonotype comes from a woman aged 25 to 39 in good health.

The DNA of the CDR3 is TGTGCCAGCAGGACCCAAGGACAGGTTGAAAAACTGTTTTTT. It yields the protein CASRTQGQVEKLFF. This chain uses TRBV2 with TRBJ1-4; 7 positions agree with TRBD1. This CDR3 region has 14 residues. J lost 7 bases, V lost 6 bases, and 8 bases had no gene match. Per the germline V gene, CDR1 is SNHLY and CDR2 is FYNNEI. Filled out from reference TRBV2 and TRBJ1-4, the complete variable domain reads EPEVTQTPSHQVTQMGQEVILRCVPISNHLYFYWYRQILGQKVEFLVSFYNNEISEKSEIFDDQFSVERPDGSNFTLKIRSTKLEDSAMYFCASRTQGQVEKLFFGSGTQLSVL.